The clone carrying this T cell receptor (beta chain) has a single count. The data were obtained in a study of blood T cell repertoires in COVID-19. Turning to the study itself: Donors in the United States, Italy and Spain gave samples during acute or convalescent COVID-19. T cells, B-cell-depleted T cells, or PBMCs provided the cDNA or gDNA that served as material.

The assay was immunoSEQ multiplex PCR, and TCRdb's table has in-frame clones only and misses some. The repertoire holds around 500,000 clones, roughly 88% seen once, with approximately 1.8% in the top ten. The sequencing sample was made of PBMCs or T cells enriched from blood (not recorded which). The clonotype originates from a woman aged 40 to 55 who had recovered from COVID-19.

The CDR3 is CATSETGTPQETQYF. The CDR3 bases are TGTGCCACCAGTGAGACCGGGACACCACAAGAGACCCAGTACTTC. The rearrangement joins TRBV24-1 to TRBJ2-5; perhaps TRBD1 as D (6 bases). V lost 4 bases, J lost 2 bases, and 13 bases lay in between. Looked up from germline, CDR1 is KGHDR and CDR2 is SFDVKD. The CDR3 spans 15 residues.